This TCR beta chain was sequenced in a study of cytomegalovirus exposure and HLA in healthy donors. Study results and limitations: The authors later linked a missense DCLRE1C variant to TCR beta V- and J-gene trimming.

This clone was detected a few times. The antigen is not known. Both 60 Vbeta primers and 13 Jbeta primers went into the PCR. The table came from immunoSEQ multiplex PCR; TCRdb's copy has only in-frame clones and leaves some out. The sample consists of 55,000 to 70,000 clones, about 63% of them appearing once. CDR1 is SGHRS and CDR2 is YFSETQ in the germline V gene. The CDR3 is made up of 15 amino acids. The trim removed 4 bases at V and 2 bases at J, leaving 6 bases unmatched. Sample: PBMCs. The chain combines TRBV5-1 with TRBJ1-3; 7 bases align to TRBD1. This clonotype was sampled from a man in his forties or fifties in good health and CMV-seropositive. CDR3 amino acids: CASSRGTDAGNTIYF. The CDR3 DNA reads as TGCGCCAGCAGCAGGGGGACAGACGCTGGAAACACCATATATTTT.